This T cell receptor (beta chain) comes out of a study of vaccination effects on CD4 cells after COVID-19. Researchers isolated CD4+ T cells once around 11 days of culture had elapsed. SARS-CoV-2 infection was confirmed by PCR in the person between March and December 2020. BNT162b2 vaccine or mRNA-1273 vaccine was given to participants in two doses. In regard to this clone: Its antigen remains unidentified.

The V end lost 4 bases, the J end lost 5 bases, and 16 bases lay between the germline ends. In germline, CDR1 is LGHNT, CDR2 FRNRAP. The CDR3 consists of 15 residues. TCRdb's table, derived via immunoSEQ multiplex PCR, lists solely in-frame clones and lacks some. In the table there are about 46,000 clones, over 60% of which are singletons. The clonotype originates from a human donor who had a prior SARS-CoV-2 infection. The rearrangement links TRBV12-5 to TRBJ2-3, with D maybe TRBD2 (7 bases). The sequencing used CD4+ T cells from PBMCs cultured without peptide, collected after COVID-19 vaccination. CDR3 sequence (DNA): TGTGCTAGTGGTTCCCCGCGGGGGCCCGGAGATACGCAGTATTTT. As protein: CASGSPRGPGDTQYF.